This T cell receptor (beta chain) was identified during a study of blood T cell repertoires in COVID-19. At the level of the study: PBMCs, B-cell-depleted T cells, or T cells provided the cDNA or gDNA that made up the material.

In the authors' methods: Counts of nucleated cells, estimated from reference gene primer amplification, were obtained. Clones were read by immunoSEQ multiplex PCR, and TCRdb kept only the in-frame ones, dropping some. Clonal size and the V and J genes are those of that table, whereas D and trimming came from the DNA. The sample contains hundreds of thousands of clones, around nine tenths of which appear only once. The CDR3 sequence is 15 residues long. J gave up 5 bases and V 3 bases, and 8 bases lay outside the gene matches. Germline V gene lookup returns CDR1 LGHNT and CDR2 FRNRAP. The TCR comes from a woman aged 40-49 years who had recovered from COVID-19. Specimen: PBMCs or T cells enriched from blood (not recorded which). The chain has TRBV12-5 and TRBJ2-5; 8 positions agree with TRBD1. CDR3 sequence: CASGFPGQGRETQYF. CDR3 in DNA: TGTGCTAGTGGTTTCCCCGGACAGGGTCGGGAGACCCAGTACTTC.